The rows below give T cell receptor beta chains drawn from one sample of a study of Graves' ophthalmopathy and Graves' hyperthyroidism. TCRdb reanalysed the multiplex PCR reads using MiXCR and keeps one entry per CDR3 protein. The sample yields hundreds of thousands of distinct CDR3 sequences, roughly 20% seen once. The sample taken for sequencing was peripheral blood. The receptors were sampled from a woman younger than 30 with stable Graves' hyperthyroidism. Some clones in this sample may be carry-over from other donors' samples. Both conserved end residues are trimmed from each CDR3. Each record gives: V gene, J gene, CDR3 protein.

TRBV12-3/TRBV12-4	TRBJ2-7	ASTLWGYEQY
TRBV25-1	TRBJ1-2	ASSGGVSLNYGYT
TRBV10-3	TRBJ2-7	AIKWGQGVDEQY
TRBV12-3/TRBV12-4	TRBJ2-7	ASSRSGEGRYEQY
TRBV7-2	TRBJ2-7	ASSPRRYEQY
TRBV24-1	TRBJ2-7	ALQGFFYEQY
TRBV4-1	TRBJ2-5	ASRKQEQETQY
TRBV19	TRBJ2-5	ASSSGGAGKTQY
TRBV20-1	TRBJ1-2	SARVDRTFGYT
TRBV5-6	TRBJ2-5	ASSLAGEYQETQY
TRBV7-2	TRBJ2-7	ASSPTSTGTEQY
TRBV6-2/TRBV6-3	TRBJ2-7	ASSYKGSTYEQY
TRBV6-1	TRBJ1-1	ASSELGAMNTEAF
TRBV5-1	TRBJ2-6	ASSSDRADGANVLT
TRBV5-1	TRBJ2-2	ASSFVWSTNTGELF
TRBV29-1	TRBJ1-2	SVETPGQYGYT
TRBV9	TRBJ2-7	ASSVDWRGIYEQY
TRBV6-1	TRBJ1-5	ASTWDRGYQPQH
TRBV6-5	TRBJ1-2	ASSYDRPSYTGYT
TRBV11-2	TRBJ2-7	ASSSYRDSTYEQY
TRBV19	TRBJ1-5	ASTTRGAGNQPQH
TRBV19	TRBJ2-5	ASSRGTVLQETQY
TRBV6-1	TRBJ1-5	ASSEVGTNQPQH
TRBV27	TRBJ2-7	ASSSTGQFPYEQY
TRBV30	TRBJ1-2	AWSKAYGYT
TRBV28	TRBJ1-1	ASSTHRGWGTEAF
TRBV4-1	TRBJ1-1	ASSANRWGLDTEAF
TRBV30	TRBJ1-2	AWSAGAELYGYT
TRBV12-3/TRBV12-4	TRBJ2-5	ASSLEGLLQETQY
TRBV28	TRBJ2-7	ASRGTGEGGEQY
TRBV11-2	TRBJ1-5	ASSSGHMQPQH
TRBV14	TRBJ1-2	ASSDRQERYGYT